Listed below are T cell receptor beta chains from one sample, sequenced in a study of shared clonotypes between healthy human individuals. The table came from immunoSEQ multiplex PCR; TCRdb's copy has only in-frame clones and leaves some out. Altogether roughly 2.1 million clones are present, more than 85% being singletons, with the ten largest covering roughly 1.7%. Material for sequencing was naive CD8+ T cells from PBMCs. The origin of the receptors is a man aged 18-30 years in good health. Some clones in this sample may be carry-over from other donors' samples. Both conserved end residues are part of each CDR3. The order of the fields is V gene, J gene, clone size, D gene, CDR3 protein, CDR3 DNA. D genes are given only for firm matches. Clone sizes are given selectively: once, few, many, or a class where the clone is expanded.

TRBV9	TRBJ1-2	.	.	CASRPLYRESYGYTF	TGTGCCAGCAGACCCCTTTATCGGGAGTCCTATGGCTACACCTTC
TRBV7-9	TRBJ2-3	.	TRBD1	CASSFLGGADPDTQYF	TGTGCCAGCAGCTTCCTAGGGGGCGCAGACCCAGATACGCAGTATTTT
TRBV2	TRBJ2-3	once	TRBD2	CASKGGARRKARDTQYF	TGTGCCAGCAAGGGAGGGGCGAGGAGAAAGGCACGTGATACGCAGTATTTT
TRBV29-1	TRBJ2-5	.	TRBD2	CSVRASGSWQETQYF	TGCAGCGTTCGTGCTAGCGGGAGTTGGCAAGAGACCCAGTACTTC
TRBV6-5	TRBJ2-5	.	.	CASSYLRGLQETQYF	TGTGCCAGCAGTTACCTTCGGGGTCTCCAAGAGACCCAGTACTTC
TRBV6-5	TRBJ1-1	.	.	CASSYSEGDTEAFF	TGTGCCAGCAGTTACTCGGAGGGGGATACTGAAGCTTTCTTT
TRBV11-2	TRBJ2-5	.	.	CASSPRDGQETQYF	TGTGCCAGCAGCCCACGGGACGGTCAAGAGACCCAGTACTTC
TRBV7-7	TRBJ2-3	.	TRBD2	CASSLASGRTDTQYF	TGTGCCAGCAGCTTAGCTAGCGGGAGAACAGATACGCAGTATTTT
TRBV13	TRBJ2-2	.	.	CASSPLRDKIGELFF	TGTGCCAGCAGCCCACTCCGGGACAAAATCGGGGAGCTGTTTTTT
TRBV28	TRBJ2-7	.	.	CASSLPWEEDYEQYF	TGTGCCAGCAGTCTACCATGGGAAGAAGACTACGAGCAGTACTTC
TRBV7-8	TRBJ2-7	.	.	CASSTVWENYEQYF	TGTGCCAGCTCTACCGTATGGGAGAACTACGAGCAGTACTTC
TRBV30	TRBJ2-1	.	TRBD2	CAWAGTSGYNEQFF	TGTGCCTGGGCCGGGACTAGCGGCTACAATGAGCAGTTCTTC
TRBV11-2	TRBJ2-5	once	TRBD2	CASSLAASGGQETQYF	TGTGCCAGCAGCTTAGCTGCTAGCGGGGGCCAAGAGACCCAGTACTTC
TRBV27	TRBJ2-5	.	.	CASSLQDTGRETQYF	TGTGCCAGCAGTTTACAGGATACCGGACGGGAGACCCAGTACTTC
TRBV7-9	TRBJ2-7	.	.	CASSGVATYEQYF	TGTGCCAGCAGCGGGGTTGCCACCTACGAGCAGTACTTC
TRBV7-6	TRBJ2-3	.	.	CASRFSGKNTDTQYF	TGTGCCAGCAGGTTTAGTGGGAAAAACACAGATACGCAGTATTTT
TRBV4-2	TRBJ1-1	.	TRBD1	CASSPYQGVFTEAFF	TGTGCCAGCAGCCCCTATCAGGGGGTTTTCACTGAAGCTTTCTTT
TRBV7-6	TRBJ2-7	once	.	CASSLASSGTRYEQYF	TGTGCCAGCAGCTTAGCTTCCTCGGGGACACGCTACGAGCAGTACTTC
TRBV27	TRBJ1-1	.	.	CASSPLPIQGPNTEAFF	TGTGCCAGCAGTCCCCTGCCAATACAGGGACCGAACACTGAAGCTTTCTTT
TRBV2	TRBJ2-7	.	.	CASTPEGSHEQYF	TGTGCCAGCACCCCCGAGGGGTCCCACGAGCAGTACTTC
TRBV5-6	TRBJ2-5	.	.	CASSPRFGTPLGTQYF	TGTGCCAGCAGCCCCCGGTTCGGGACCCCCCTGGGGACCCAGTACTTC
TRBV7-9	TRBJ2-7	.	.	CASSSGHPTRANEQYF	TGTGCCAGCAGCTCGGGACATCCGACACGGGCAAACGAGCAGTACTTC
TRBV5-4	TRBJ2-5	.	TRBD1	CASSSGQGRSQETQYF	TGTGCCAGCAGCTCCGGACAGGGGCGATCCCAAGAGACCCAGTACTTC
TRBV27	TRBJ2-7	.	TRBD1	CASRTGQGLYEQYF	TGTGCCAGCAGAACTGGACAGGGTCTCTACGAGCAGTACTTC
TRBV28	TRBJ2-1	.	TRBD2	CASSLPRRGKLSSYNEQFF	TGTGCCAGCAGTTTACCTCGGCGGGGGAAATTGAGCTCCTACAATGAGCAGTTCTTC
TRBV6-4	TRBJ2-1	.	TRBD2	CASSPGLPDNEQFF	TGTGCCAGCAGCCCGGGACTACCCGACAATGAGCAGTTCTTC
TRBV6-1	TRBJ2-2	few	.	CASSEAKAGGELFF	TGTGCCAGCAGTGAAGCCAAAGCGGGCGGGGAGCTGTTTTTT
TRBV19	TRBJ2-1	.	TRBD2	CASSLTGTSGLDEQFF	TGTGCCAGTAGTCTAACCGGGACTAGCGGGCTCGATGAGCAGTTCTTC
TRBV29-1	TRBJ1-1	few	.	CSVGADEAFF	TGCAGCGTCGGGGCAGATGAAGCTTTCTTT
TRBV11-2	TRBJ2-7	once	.	CASSLGNSYEQYF	TGTGCCAGCAGCCTTGGGAACTCCTACGAGCAGTACTTC
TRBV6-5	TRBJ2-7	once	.	CASRRADLFYEQYF	TGTGCCAGCAGAAGGGCGGACCTTTTCTACGAGCAGTACTTC
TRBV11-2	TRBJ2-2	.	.	CASSLAGNSGELFF	TGTGCCAGCAGCTTAGCAGGGAACTCCGGGGAGCTGTTTTTT
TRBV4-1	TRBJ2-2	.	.	CASSEGWVTGELFF	TGCGCCAGCAGCGAAGGGTGGGTCACCGGGGAGCTGTTTTTT
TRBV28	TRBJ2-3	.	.	CASSPDRTTSSTDTQYF	TGTGCCAGCAGTCCTGACAGGACAACATCTAGCACAGATACGCAGTATTTT
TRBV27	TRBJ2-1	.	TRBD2	CASSAGTSGHNEQFF	TGTGCCAGCAGTGCCGGGACTAGCGGCCACAATGAGCAGTTCTTC
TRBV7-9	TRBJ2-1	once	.	CASSLAVAYNEQFF	TGTGCCAGCAGCTTAGCGGTAGCATACAATGAGCAGTTCTTC
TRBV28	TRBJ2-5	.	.	CASRFRGEQETQYF	TGTGCCAGCAGGTTTAGGGGGGAACAAGAGACCCAGTACTTC